Below, 26 T cell receptor beta chains from the same sample are listed, as sequenced in a study of PD-L1 blockade in urothelial cancer. TCRdb's table, derived via immunoSEQ multiplex PCR, lists solely in-frame clones and lacks some. The sample includes about 2,300 clones, about 39% of them seen just once. The sequences come from tumor tissue, collected before atezolizumab (anti-PD-L1) treatment. The receptors were gathered from a man between 60 and 70 years old with urothelial cancer.

The chain couples TRBV5-1 to TRBJ1-5, with a weak D call TRBD1 (6 bases). The CDR3 is made up of 15 amino acids. Germline values: CDR1 SGHRS, CDR2 YFSETQ. V was shortened by 2 bases and J by 0 bases, with 9 bases between the two germline ends. The CDR3 loop reads CASSFETGSNQPQHF. DNA of the CDR3: TGCGCCAGCAGCTTCGAGACAGGTAGCAATCAGCCCCAGCATTTT.

This clone counts as medium-sized (0.01 to 0.1%). The chain is built from TRBV11-3 and TRBJ1-5; 7 bases map to TRBD1. This CDR3 has 15 amino acids. Germline loops: CDR1 SGHNT, CDR2 YENEEA. V trimming: 5 bases; J trimming: 2 bases; junction bases outside the gene matches: 6. The CDR3 bases are TGTGCCAGCAGCCAGACCGGGACAGGCAATCAGCCCCAGCATTTT. Translating it yields CASSQTGTGNQPQHF.

The chain couples TRBV5-1 to TRBJ2-1, with 9 bases matching TRBD2. The germline CDR1 and CDR2 sequences are SGHRS and YFSETQ. V was pared by 5 bases and J by 7 bases, with 7 bases of the junction left unmatched. The CDR3 loop spans 14 amino acids. The CDR3 region is CASSLSGGTNEQFF. CDR3 sequence (DNA): TGCGCCAGCAGTTTGAGCGGGGGGACTAATGAGCAGTTCTTC.

The chain joins TRBV11-3 to TRBJ2-1, with 8 bases that match TRBD2. Germline V lookup: CDR1 SGHNT, CDR2 YENEEA. The CDR3 loop spans 15 amino acids. V gave up 2 bases and J gave up 9 bases; unmatched junction bases: 9. The chain's CDR3 is CASSLRARGEPEQFF. CDR3 nucleotides: TGTGCCAGCAGCTTAAGGGCGCGGGGGGAGCCTGAGCAGTTCTTC.

Sample share makes this clone medium-sized. The chain is built from TRBV12-5 and TRBJ2-5, with TRBD1 identical over 7 bases. This CDR3 comprises 15 residues. Germline V CDR1 and CDR2: LGHNT, FRNRAP. The CDR3 DNA reads as TGTGCCAGCACCAAAGGGAGACAGGGCCAAGAGACCCAGTACTTC. It encodes CASTKGRQGQETQYF.

V and J are TRBV28 and TRBJ1-1; D not resolved. Trimming removed 3 bases from V and 1 base from J, with 3 bases in between. This CDR3 has 12 amino acids. The germline V gene encodes CDR1 MDHEN and CDR2 SYDVKM. This chain's CDR3 is CASSFRNTEAFF. The CDR3 DNA reads TGTGCCAGCAGTTTTAGGAACACTGAAGCTTTCTTT.

The V gene is TRBV5-1, the J gene TRBJ2-1; TRBD1 matches 9 bases. The J segment lost 8 bases and the V segment lost 4 bases, leaving 10 bases of the junction unmatched. Germline loops: CDR1 SGHRS, CDR2 YFSETQ. This CDR3 region has 15 residues. The CDR3 sequence: CASSHPGQGPHEQFF. In DNA form, the CDR3 reads TGCGCCAGCAGCCACCCGGGACAGGGTCCCCATGAGCAGTTCTTC.

The chain couples TRBV18 to TRBJ2-1; D unresolved. The CDR3 sequence is 14 residues long. The germline gives CDR1 KGHSH, CDR2 LQKENI. V was clipped by 3 bases and J by 7 bases, with 13 bases between them. The CDR3 sequence: CASSPPDGRNEQFF. CDR3 coding DNA: TGTGCCAGCTCACCTCCTGACGGGCGAAATGAGCAGTTCTTC.

The rearrangement links TRBV19 to TRBJ1-5, with D possibly TRBD1 on 5 matching bases. This CDR3 has 18 residues. CDR1 and CDR2 from the germline V gene are LNHDA and SQIVND (reference sequence). Trimming cost V 7 bases and J 0 bases, with 22 bases left between them. The DNA of the CDR3 is TGTGCCAGTACCCTTCACTGGGGGGAGGATTATAGCAATCAGCCCCAGCATTTT. As protein: CASTLHWGEDYSNQPQHF.

The V call is TRBV30, the J call TRBJ1-4, with D tentatively TRBD1 (6 bases). The V gene lost 1 base and the J gene lost 5 bases, with 11 bases spanning the gap. Germline-derived CDR1 and CDR2 are GTSNPN and SVGIG (reference sequence). The CDR3 loop spans 14 amino acids. CDR3 region: CAWSASTGNEKLFF. DNA for the CDR3: TGTGCCTGGAGTGCCTCAACAGGGAATGAAAAACTGTTTTTT. The whole variable domain, remainder taken from reference TRBV30 and TRBJ1-4, is SQTIHQWPATLVQPVGSPLSLECTVEGTSNPNLYWYRQAAGRGLQLLFYSVGIGQISSEVPQNLSASRPQDRQFILSSKKLLLSDSGFYLCAWSASTGNEKLFFGSGTQLSVL.

This clone was found a few times. This chain uses TRBV6-8 with TRBJ2-1, with TRBD2 matching over 7 bases. Per germline, CDR1 MNHGY and CDR2 SAAAGT. V was pared by 7 bases and J by 4 bases, with 7 bases of the junction left unmatched. CDR3 length equals 14 residues. CDR3 region: CASKESGEYNEQFF. Written as DNA, the CDR3 is TGTGCCAGCAAAGAAAGCGGGGAGTACAATGAGCAGTTCTTC.

Only a few counts were recorded for this clone. The chain is built from TRBV28 and TRBJ1-5, with a possible D match to TRBD1 (6 bases). Germline loops: CDR1 MDHEN, CDR2 SYDVKM. Trimming pared 5 bases from V and 4 bases from J, leaving 12 bases between. The CDR3 runs 14 residues. The CDR3 is CASSPHRVNQPQHF. CDR3 in DNA: TGTGCCAGCAGTCCACACAGGGTGAATCAGCCCCAGCATTTT.

This clone was seen a handful of times. CDR3 amino acids: CASRLGTGGTGANVLTF. Here the CDR3 DNA reads TGTGCCAGCAGGTTGGGGACAGGGGGCACTGGGGCCAACGTCCTGACTTTC. V and J are TRBV11-3 and TRBJ2-6, with 12 bases that match TRBD1. Losses at the gene ends were 6 bases for V and 2 bases for J; bases not matched to a gene: 5. Per the germline V gene, CDR1 is SGHNT and CDR2 is YENEEA. The CDR3 has 17 amino acids.

By proportion, this clone is large. CDR3 sequence (DNA): TGTGCCAGCAGCTTCTTCCGCCCTAGCGGGGGAGACGAGCAGTACTTC. Translated, it gives CASSFFRPSGGDEQYF. This chain joins TRBV11-3 and TRBJ2-7; 10 bases fit TRBD2. CDR1 SGHNT and CDR2 YENEEA come from the germline V gene. CDR3 length: 16 residues. The trim removed 3 bases at V and 5 bases at J, leaving 10 bases unmatched.

This clone has just a few counts. This chain joins TRBV28 and TRBJ1-2; 7 nucleotides agree with TRBD1. CDR3 length: 19 amino acids. In germline, CDR1 is MDHEN, CDR2 SYDVKM. V shed 5 bases, J shed 0 bases, and the junction held 18 bases outside the gene matches. The CDR3 DNA sequence: TGTGCCAGCAGTCCGAGGCCGGGACAGAGGGTATCTACTAACTATGGCTACACCTTC. This translates into CASSPRPGQRVSTNYGYTF.

V is TRBV25-1 and J is TRBJ2-7; unclear D gene. Trimming left V 10 bases short and J 4 bases short, with 17 bases between. The CDR3 has 13 amino acids. Germline loops: CDR1 MGHDK, CDR2 SYGVNS. The CDR3 sequence: CATGRAPTYEQYF. The CDR3 DNA is TGTGCCACCGGAAGGGCCCCAACGTACGAGCAGTACTTC.

The rearrangement links TRBV14 to TRBJ1-2; possibly TRBD1 for D (5 bases). CDR1 and CDR2 (germline): SGHDN, FVKESK. This CDR3 is 14 amino acids long. Trimming pared 0 bases from V and 4 bases from J, leaving 9 bases between. The CDR3 sequence: CASSQDPGIYGYTF. The CDR3 DNA sequence: TGTGCCAGCAGCCAAGACCCAGGGATCTATGGCTACACCTTC.

This chain joins TRBV28 and TRBJ2-3; D perhaps matches TRBD2 (5 bases). V gave up 4 bases and J gave up 2 bases, with 13 bases separating them. Germline V gives CDR1 MDHEN, CDR2 SYDVKM. The CDR3 covers 15 residues. Here the CDR3 reads CASSSPGNPTDTQYF. DNA for the CDR3: TGTGCCAGCAGTTCCCCGGGGAACCCCACAGATACGCAGTATTTT.

Here the CDR3 DNA reads TGTGCCTGGAGTCGGGACAGCAATCAGCCCCAGCATTTT. It specifies CAWSRDSNQPQHF. This chain connects TRBV30 to TRBJ1-5; D possibly corresponds to TRBD1 (5 bases). The V gene's germline CDR1 is GTSNPN and CDR2 SVGIG (reference sequence). The CDR3 contains 13 residues. Trimming removed 2 bases at V and 1 base at J, with 6 bases between.

The CDR3 is CASSYSKETQYF. The CDR3 DNA reads as TGTGCCAGCAGTTACTCGAAAGAGACCCAGTACTTC. The V call is TRBV6-8, the J call TRBJ2-5, with D unclear. Trimming stripped 0 bases from V and 3 bases from J, with 2 bases between. Germline V lookup: CDR1 MNHGY, CDR2 SAAAGT. This CDR3 is built from 12 residues.

This clone occurred once. This chain joins TRBV18 and TRBJ1-1; no clear D gene. Germline-derived CDR1 and CDR2 are KGHSH and LQKENI. Between the trimmed V and J ends, which lost 2 bases and 5 bases, there was a span of 12 bases. The CDR3 is 14 amino acids. CDR3 DNA sequence: TGTGCCAGCTCACCAGGAAATCCCGGAACTGAAGCTTTCTTT. This encodes CASSPGNPGTEAFF.

This clone occurred a few times. This sequence joins TRBV11-3 and TRBJ1-1; TRBD1 agrees at 7 bases. The trim removed 5 bases at V and 4 bases at J, leaving 10 bases unmatched. The CDR3 runs 15 residues. Germline values: CDR1 SGHNT, CDR2 YENEEA. The CDR3 DNA reads as TGTGCCAGCAGCCCCTTTCAGGGGGTGAGCACTGAAGCTTTCTTT. Translating it yields CASSPFQGVSTEAFF.

This chain uses TRBV11-3 with TRBJ1-4; D gene unclear. V lost 2 bases to trimming and J lost 7 bases, with 14 bases between them. Germline CDR1 reads SGHNT; CDR2 reads YENEEA. This CDR3 is built from 15 residues. The chain's CDR3 is CASSLNALGREKLFF. CDR3 bases: TGTGCCAGCAGCTTAAACGCTCTTGGGCGTGAAAAACTGTTTTTT.

The chain employs TRBV30 and TRBJ1-2, with D uncertain. V lost 0 bases, J lost 5 bases, and 10 bases lay in between. This CDR3 comprises 13 residues. Germline V lookup: CDR1 GTSNPN, CDR2 SVGIG (reference sequence). CDR3 in DNA: TGTGCCTGGAGTGTAAGTGGGTATTATGGCTACACCTTC. It specifies CAWSVSGYYGYTF.

The chain links TRBV11-3 to TRBJ2-1; 7 bases match TRBD2. Germline loops: CDR1 SGHNT, CDR2 YENEEA. The CDR3 is 16 residues long. V shed 3 bases, J shed 11 bases, and the junction held 16 bases outside the gene matches. The CDR3 bases are TGTGCCAGCAGCTTGGGGGGTACCTCGACTAGCCAGAAGCAGTTCTTC. This translates into CASSLGGTSTSQKQFF.

The chain recombines TRBV19 with TRBJ2-4; 8 bases align to TRBD2. Germline V gene lookup returns CDR1 LNHDA and CDR2 SQIVND (reference sequence). The CDR3 spans 15 residues. V dropped 0 bases and J dropped 7; count of bases not matched to a gene: 5. The CDR3 region has the DNA TGTGCCAGTAGTATAGACCGGCGGGGGGCCAACATTCAGTACTTC. This sequence encodes CASSIDRRGANIQYF.